These T cell receptor beta chains were read from a single sample in a study of shared clonotypes between healthy human individuals. The method was immunoSEQ multiplex PCR; TCRdb's version includes in-frame clones alone and lacks a portion of them. The sample lists 1.5 million to 2.5 million clones, approximately 94% seen once, with roughly 1.2% in the top ten. Sequenced input: naive CD8+ T cells sorted from blood. All receptors come from a man aged 18 to 29 in good health. Each CDR3 is given with its conserved first and last residue. A D gene is named only where the DNA matches it firmly. Only some rows state a clone size, as once, few, many or a class for expanded clones.

size	J	V	D	CDR3	DNA
NA	TRBJ2-7	TRBV30	NA	CAWSASAGRYEQYF	TGTGCCTGGAGTGCTTCGGCAGGGAGGTACGAGCAGTACTTC
few	TRBJ2-2	TRBV5-1	NA	CASSLDPPLNTGELFF	TGCGCCAGCAGCTTGGATCCGCCCCTGAACACCGGGGAGCTGTTTTTT
NA	TRBJ2-7	TRBV4-1	TRBD1	CASSQETGVPYYEQYF	TGCGCCAGCAGCCAAGAGACAGGGGTCCCCTATTACGAGCAGTACTTC
NA	TRBJ2-3	TRBV28	NA	CANQVGGEVTNTQYF	TGTGCCAACCAAGTCGGGGGAGAGGTCACGAATACGCAGTATTTT
NA	TRBJ2-7	TRBV11-2	NA	CASSLAVPYEQYF	TGTGCCAGCAGCTTAGCCGTACCCTACGAGCAGTACTTC
once	TRBJ2-6	TRBV7-9	NA	CASSLDPRSGANVLTF	TGTGCCAGCAGCTTAGACCCCAGATCTGGGGCCAACGTCCTGACTTTC
NA	TRBJ2-7	TRBV28	NA	CASSSRRGPFYEQYF	TGTGCCAGCAGTTCCCGCCGGGGACCTTTCTACGAGCAGTACTTC
NA	TRBJ2-2	TRBV2	NA	CASSESQNTGELFF	TGTGCCAGCAGTGAGTCTCAGAACACCGGGGAGCTGTTTTTT
NA	TRBJ2-7	TRBV4-1	NA	CASSLHLVAYEQYF	TGCGCCAGCAGCCTACATCTCGTAGCCTACGAGCAGTACTTC
NA	TRBJ1-5	TRBV27	NA	CASSLQGTNQPQHF	TGTGCCAGCAGTTTACAGGGGACGAATCAGCCCCAGCATTTT
NA	TRBJ1-3	TRBV7-6	NA	CASSLGRGNTIYF	TGTGCCAGCAGCTTGGGCAGGGGAAACACCATATATTTT